One sample yielded the 31 T cell receptor beta chains listed below, sequenced in a study of shared clonotypes between healthy human individuals. Sequenced by immunoSEQ multiplex PCR; TCRdb stores in-frame clones only, minus some. The data hold about 1.5 million clones, with roughly 95% observed a single time. Sequences were obtained from naive CD4+ T cells sorted from blood. Indicated subset: CD45RA+ positively selected. These receptors originate from a man younger than 45 in good health.

V gene TRBV28 combines with J gene TRBJ1-4; possible D gene TRBD1, 5 bases. CDR1 and CDR2 (germline): MDHEN, SYDVKM. The CDR3 spans 15 residues. Trimming left V 2 bases short and J 5 bases short, with 12 bases between. CDR3 loop: CASSLRVTVNEKLFF. The CDR3 region has the DNA TGTGCCAGCAGTTTAAGGGTGACAGTGAATGAAAAACTGTTTTTT.

V and J are TRBV27 and TRBJ2-1, with TRBD1 matching 7 bases. V gave up 5 bases and J gave up 2 bases; unmatched junction bases: 6. Per germline, CDR1 MNHEY and CDR2 SMNVEV (reference sequence). CDR3 length: 15 amino acids. This CDR3 reads CASSSRDRTYNEQFF. The CDR3 DNA is TGTGCCAGCAGTAGCCGGGACAGAACCTACAATGAGCAGTTCTTC.

The chain links TRBV2 to TRBJ1-4; a weak D match, TRBD1 (6 bases). The V end was cut by 4 bases, the J end by 8 bases, with 14 bases between. The germline V gene has CDR1 SNHLY and CDR2 FYNNEI. The CDR3 length is 14 residues. The CDR3 DNA is TGTGCCAGCAGTGGGGAGGTCGGACAGGAAAAACTGTTTTTT. This translates into CASSGEVGQEKLFF.

Comment on this clone: This sample includes further DNA sequences coding for the same CDR3. The chain links TRBV19 to TRBJ2-2; D remains ambiguous. This CDR3 region has 15 residues. The germline gives CDR1 LNHDA, CDR2 SQIVND (reference sequence). Trimming took 1 base from V and 1 from J, leaving 7 bases between them. CDR3 region: CASSIVSGNTGELFF. CDR3 bases: TGTGCCAGTAGTATAGTGTCAGGGAACACCGGGGAGCTGTTTTTT.

The chain has TRBV28 and TRBJ2-4, with unresolved D. The CDR3 sequence is 15 residues long. Per the germline V gene, CDR1 is MDHEN and CDR2 is SYDVKM. The V end was cut by 3 bases, the J end by 0 bases, with 9 bases between. CDR3 in amino acids: CASSFQEIAKNIQYF. The CDR3 nucleotides are TGTGCCAGCAGTTTTCAGGAGATAGCCAAAAACATTCAGTACTTC.

As regards this clone: Other nucleotide sequences in the sample specify the same CDR3. The chain carries TRBV28 and TRBJ1-5; D ambiguous. This CDR3 contains 14 residues. Germline values: CDR1 MDHEN, CDR2 SYDVKM. The ends were cut back, 1 base at V and 2 bases at J, with 6 bases in the middle. CDR3 DNA: TGTGCCAGCAGTTTATTGGGTGGCAATCAGCCCCAGCATTTT. As protein: CASSLLGGNQPQHF. The variable domain in full, completed from reference TRBV28 and TRBJ1-5, reads DVKVTQSSRYLVKRTGEKVFLECVQDMDHENMFWYRQDPGLGLRLIYFSYDVKMKEKGDIPEGYSVSREKKERFSLILESASTNQTSMYLCASSLLGGNQPQHFGDGTRLSIL.

The gene calls are TRBV18 and TRBJ2-5; 12 bases agree with TRBD1. V shed 2 bases and J 5 bases; nucleotides not matched to a gene: 3. This CDR3 is 15 amino acids long. Germline V CDR1 and CDR2: KGHSH, LQKENI. This chain's CDR3 is CASSPGTGGWETQYF. CDR3 nucleotides: TGTGCCAGCTCACCAGGGACAGGGGGCTGGGAGACCCAGTACTTC.

The sample holds one count of this clone. The chain joins TRBV2 to TRBJ1-3; D ambiguous. V was trimmed by 2 bases and J by 9 bases, leaving 8 bases between them. This CDR3 is 12 amino acids long. Per the germline V gene, CDR1 is SNHLY and CDR2 is FYNNEI. CDR3 sequence: CASSESSPTIYF. The CDR3, as DNA: TGTGCCAGCAGTGAATCCTCCCCCACCATATATTTT.

The chain uses TRBV29-1 and TRBJ2-5, with D possibly TRBD1 on 5 matching bases. Trimming removed 7 bases from V and 4 bases from J, with 10 bases in between. The CDR3 sequence is 11 residues long. CDR1 and CDR2 from the germline V gene are SQVTM and ANQGSEA. This chain's CDR3 is CSARVVETQYF. CDR3 sequence (DNA): TGCAGCGCCAGGGTGGTAGAGACCCAGTACTTC.

This clone was found once. This chain's CDR3 is CASSLVGFLHEQFF. CDR3 DNA sequence: TGCGCCAGCAGCTTGGTAGGGTTTTTGCATGAGCAGTTCTTC. The genes are TRBV5-1 and TRBJ2-1, with D unclear. This CDR3 spans 14 amino acids. CDR1 is SGHRS and CDR2 is YFSETQ in the germline V gene. Trimming took off 0 bases at V and 8 bases at J, with 12 bases between the two ends.

This chain joins TRBV5-1 and TRBJ2-7; tentatively, D is TRBD1 (6 bases). Trimming shortened V by 4 bases and J by 0 bases, and 14 bases separated the two germline ends. CDR3 size: 15 residues. Germline loops: CDR1 SGHRS, CDR2 YFSETQ. For the CDR3, the DNA is TGCGCCAGCAGCCGCTATACAGGGAGCTCCTACGAGCAGTACTTC. Protein sequence: CASSRYTGSSYEQYF.

This clone was recorded once. This chain joins TRBV14 and TRBJ2-1; D is undetermined. This CDR3 spans 11 amino acids. Germline V lookup: CDR1 SGHDN, CDR2 FVKESK. V was trimmed by 1 base and J by 13 bases, leaving 8 bases between them. The DNA for the CDR3 is TGTGCCAGCAGCCAAGCCCAGCGTCAGTTCTTC. It specifies CASSQAQRQFF.

With regard to this clone: Germline and junction disagree at one end, which may indicate a read error. V and J are TRBV7-7 and TRBJ2-7; 10 positions match TRBD2. The CDR3 consists of 16 residues. Germline V gene sequence: CDR1 SSHAT, CDR2 FNYEAQ (reference sequence). The CDR3 sequence: CASSWRVQREGHEQYF. The CDR3 DNA is TGTGCTAGCAGCTGGAGGGTACAGCGGGAGGGCCACGAGCAGTACTTC. The full variable domain, its missing parts supplied by reference TRBV7-7 and TRBJ2-7, is GAGVSQSPRYKVTKRGQDVTLRCDPISSHATLYWYQQALGQGPEFLTYFNYEAQPDKSGLPSDRFSAERPEGSISTLTIQRTEQRDSAMYRCASSWRVQREGHEQYFGPGTRLTVT.

Worth noting for this clone: Other DNA sequences within the sample encode an identical CDR3. V usage is TRBV5-1 and J usage is TRBJ2-5; D might be TRBD1 or TRBD2, each matching 7 bases. The V and J ends lost 3 bases and 3 bases respectively, with 9 bases between them. Germline lookup yields CDR1 SGHRS and CDR2 YFSETQ. The length of the CDR3 is 13 residues. CDR3 amino acids: CASSSGGEETQYF. The CDR3 DNA reads as TGCGCCAGCAGCTCAGGGGGGGAAGAGACCCAGTACTTC.

This clone appeared a single time. The gene calls are TRBV28 and TRBJ2-7, with 9 bases matching TRBD1. V was clipped by 8 bases and J by 5 bases; unmatched bases: 4. This CDR3 comprises 12 residues. The germline CDR1 and CDR2 sequences are MDHEN and SYDVKM. CDR3 bases: TGTGCCAGCCGGACAGGGGTGAACGAGCAGTACTTC. Residues: CASRTGVNEQYF.

The rearrangement uses TRBV29-1 and TRBJ2-7; TRBD2 agrees at 7 bases. V dropped 5 bases and J dropped 3; count of bases not matched to a gene: 10. Germline CDR1 SQVTM, CDR2 ANQGSEA. This CDR3 region has 14 residues. DNA for the CDR3: TGCAGCGTTACTAGTTCTAGCGGTGGCTACGAGCAGTACTTC. Protein product: CSVTSSSGGYEQYF.

The chain employs TRBV7-9 and TRBJ1-1; 9 bases are shared with TRBD1. Germline CDR1 is SEHNR and CDR2 is FQNEAQ (reference sequence). The CDR3 sequence is 15 residues long. V lost 5 bases, J lost 4 bases, and 8 bases stayed unmatched. The CDR3 nucleotides read TGTGCCAGCAGCGTCCCGGGACAGGGAGGCACTGAAGCTTTCTTT. Residues: CASSVPGQGGTEAFF. The complete variable domain, with remaining parts taken from reference TRBV7-9 and TRBJ1-1, reads DTGVSQNPRHKITKRGQNVTFRCDPISEHNRLYWYRQTLGQGPEFLTYFQNEAQLEKSRLLSDRFSAERPKGSFSTLEIQRTEQGDSAMYLCASSVPGQGGTEAFFGQGTRLTVV.

The chain couples TRBV28 to TRBJ1-2; D gene ambiguous. The CDR3 consists of 17 residues. The V and J ends lost 7 bases and 4 bases respectively, with 25 bases between them. Looked up from germline, CDR1 is MDHEN and CDR2 is SYDVKM. CDR3 coding DNA: TGTGCCAGCACGCAAGGATCCCGGGGATCAGTGAGCTATGGCTACACCTTC. It yields the protein CASTQGSRGSVSYGYTF.

This rearrangement joins TRBV18 to TRBJ2-2; 12 nucleotides align to TRBD1. J gave up 7 bases and V 3 bases, and 6 bases lay outside the gene matches. The CDR3 contains 16 residues. Looked up from germline, CDR1 is KGHSH and CDR2 is LQKENI. CDR3 coding DNA: TGTGCCAGCTCACCTGGGACAGGGGGCGCGATCGGGGAGCTGTTTTTT. Translating gives CASSPGTGGAIGELFF. Supplemented by reference TRBV18 and TRBJ2-2, the full variable domain reads NAGVMQNPRHLVRRRGQEARLRCSPMKGHSHVYWYRQLPEEGLKFMVYLQKENIIDESGMPKERFSAEFPKEGPSILRIQQVVRGDSAAYFCASSPGTGGAIGELFFGEGSRLTVL.

This chain connects TRBV29-1 to TRBJ2-3; 9 bases match TRBD1. Germline V gene lookup returns CDR1 SQVTM and CDR2 ANQGSEA. The CDR3 consists of 14 residues. The J segment lost 5 bases and the V segment lost 4 bases, leaving 7 bases of the junction unmatched. CDR3 coding DNA: TGCAGCGTTGCAACAGGGGGCGGGGGAGATACGCAGTATTTT. Amino acids: CSVATGGGGDTQYF.

The chain combines TRBV19 with TRBJ2-5, with 8 bases matching TRBD2. V gave up 5 bases and J gave up 4 bases; unmatched junction bases: 9. CDR3 length: 15 amino acids. Germline CDR1 LNHDA, CDR2 SQIVND (reference sequence). The CDR3 here is CASSLTGTSLETQYF. The CDR3 region has the DNA TGTGCCAGTAGTTTGACCGGGACTAGTCTAGAGACCCAGTACTTC.

The chain is built from TRBV7-2 and TRBJ2-1; perhaps TRBD2 as D (6 bases). There are 11 residues in the CDR3. Germline-derived CDR1 and CDR2 are SGHTA and FQGNSA. Trimming cost V 7 bases and J 10 bases, with 11 bases left between them. The CDR3 sequence: CASTPGVEQFF. CDR3 nucleotides: TGTGCCAGCACCCCGGGGGTCGAGCAGTTCTTC.

This chain connects TRBV5-4 to TRBJ1-1, with D perhaps TRBD1 (6 bases). V lost 0 bases and J lost 4, with 16 bases in between. The length of the CDR3 is 16 residues. Germline assignment: CDR1 SGHNT and CDR2 YYREEE (reference sequence). CDR3: CASSLAGGGASTEAFF. CDR3 nucleotide sequence: TGTGCCAGCAGCTTGGCGGGAGGGGGGGCCAGCACTGAAGCTTTCTTT.

The V call is TRBV5-1, the J call TRBJ2-6; D is unclear. The CDR3 covers 16 residues. Germline CDR1 is SGHRS and CDR2 is YFSETQ. Trimming removed 0 bases from V and 0 bases from J, with 7 bases in between. The CDR3, as DNA: TGCGCCAGCAGCTTGGACAGTCGCTCTGGGGCCAACGTCCTGACTTTC. Residues: CASSLDSRSGANVLTF.

This chain joins TRBV27 and TRBJ2-6; 7 nucleotides line up with TRBD2. This CDR3 is built from 14 residues. V lost 10 bases and J lost 4; bases outside the gene matches: 7. CDR1 is MNHEY, CDR2 SMNVEV, per germline (reference sequence). The CDR3 DNA reads as TGTGCCACCCGTCGGGGGGTCGGGGCCAACGTCCTGACTTTC. It encodes CATRRGVGANVLTF.

The V gene is TRBV5-1, the J gene TRBJ2-2; no reliable D call. Trimming took 6 bases from V and 4 from J, leaving 13 bases between them. Germline lookup yields CDR1 SGHRS and CDR2 YFSETQ. This CDR3 region has 14 residues. CDR3 nucleotide sequence: TGCGCCAGCACCTTAACCCCGGGCACCGGGGAGCTGTTTTTT. Translating it yields CASTLTPGTGELFF.

The chain combines TRBV9 with TRBJ1-3; no definite D call. CDR1 and CDR2 from the germline V gene are SGDLS and YYNGEE. Trimming removed 0 bases from V and 0 bases from J, with 4 bases in between. The CDR3 loop spans 14 amino acids. The CDR3 DNA sequence: TGTGCCAGCAGCGTAGAACCCTCTGGAAACACCATATATTTT. This gives the protein CASSVEPSGNTIYF.

Here the CDR3 reads CASSSHSGTNEQFF. DNA for the CDR3: TGTGCCAGCAGTTCTCATTCGGGGACCAATGAGCAGTTCTTC. The chain carries TRBV28 and TRBJ2-1; tentatively, D is TRBD1 or TRBD2 (5 bases each). CDR3 length equals 14 residues. Germline loops: CDR1 MDHEN, CDR2 SYDVKM. V lost 4 bases and J lost 6, with 13 bases in between.

The V call is TRBV7-9, the J call TRBJ1-2, with 9 bases aligning to TRBD1. Trimming at V came to 5 bases and at J to 2 bases, leaving 3 bases not matched to a gene. Germline V gives CDR1 SEHNR, CDR2 FQNEAQ (reference sequence). The CDR3 runs to 14 residues. DNA of the CDR3: TGTGCCAGCAGCCTGGACAGGGGCAACTATGGCTACACCTTC. Protein product: CASSLDRGNYGYTF.

The gene calls are TRBV30 and TRBJ2-1, with TRBD1 matching 7 bases. The CDR3 has 11 amino acids. From germline, CDR1 is GTSNPN and CDR2 SVGIG (reference sequence). V lost 0 bases and J lost 14; bases outside the gene matches: 4. The CDR3 loop is CAWSVLRGKFF. Here the CDR3 DNA reads TGTGCCTGGAGTGTACTCAGGGGGAAGTTCTTC.

The J gene is TRBJ1-3, the V gene TRBV19; D uncertain. This CDR3 has 16 residues. V was clipped by 5 bases and J by 7 bases, with 21 bases between them. Germline CDR1 reads LNHDA; CDR2 reads SQIVND (reference sequence). The CDR3 coding sequence is TGTGCCAGTAGTCTTGCCTCTGGACCCGCCGGGAACACCATATATTTT. Protein sequence: CASSLASGPAGNTIYF.